The entry below gives a single T cell receptor (beta chain) sequence along with its context. All donors were healthy, and all were Caucasian. From the 5' RACE reads, TCRdb called clonotypes with MiXCR, one entry per CDR3 protein. The sample carries hundreds of thousands of distinct CDR3 sequences, 5.5% to 7.5% recorded once. This record belongs to a study of identical twins. Germline V lookup: CDR1 SGHRS, CDR2 YFSETQ. The CDR3 length is 15 residues. Trimming cost V 4 bases and J 4 bases; bases outside gene matches: 6. The rearrangement uses TRBV5-1 and TRBJ2-2; 8 nucleotides align to TRBD2. The sequence was obtained from a man younger than 35 in good health. Sequencing was carried out using naive T cells sorted from blood. Here the CDR3 reads CASSEAGAGTGELFF. The CDR3 DNA follows: TGCGCCAGCAGCGAAGCGGGAGCGGGCACCGGGGAGCTGTTTTTT.